This T cell receptor beta chain is drawn from a study of neurological immune-mediated disorders. Whole-study findings and limits: Repertoires from 18 of 34 multiple sclerosis patients grouped phylogenetically into a related-CDR3 cluster, suggesting a possible signature. HTLV-1-associated myelopathy displayed the greatest TCR clonal expansion, and multiple sclerosis exhibited the smallest, lower than that of healthy controls.

This clonotype was recorded many times. What it binds is not known. TCRdb called the 5' RACE reads again in MiXCR, with one record for every CDR3 protein. The sample shows tens of thousands of distinct CDR3 sequences, under 3.5% of them seen only once. This sequence originates from a man between 35 and 55 years old with multiple sclerosis. The material sequenced was PBMCs.

CDR3: CASSFLSGSGNEQFF. The CDR3 DNA reads TGTGCCAGCAGCTTCCTGAGCGGGAGCGGGAATGAGCAGTTCTTC. V is TRBV7-8 and J is TRBJ2-1; 8 bases are shared with TRBD2. The V gene's germline CDR1 is SGHVS and CDR2 FQNEAQ. Trimming removed 3 bases from V and 7 bases from J; junction bases left unmatched: 8. The CDR3 totals 15 residues.